This T cell receptor (beta chain) stems from a study of T cell changes during pregnancy in multiple sclerosis. The CDR3 covers 15 residues. Deletions cut 5 bases from V and 1 base from J, with 14 bases between. Germline V CDR1 and CDR2: MNHEY, SMNVEV (reference sequence). Data came from immunoSEQ multiplex PCR; TCRdb stores just in-frame clones and leaves some out. In the table there are 30,000 to 35,000 clones, about 88% of which are singletons. The source of this sequence is a female donor with multiple sclerosis, enrolled in a pregnancy study. The specimen comprised CD8+ T cells from peripheral blood mononuclear cells, sampled before pregnancy. The chain combines TRBV27 with TRBJ1-1, with a weak D call TRBD1 (6 bases). The CDR3 bases are TGTGCCAGCAGTCCCCGGAACAGGGCGAACACTGAAGCTTTCTTT. Its translation: CASSPRNRANTEAFF.